This T cell receptor (beta chain) was captured by sequencing in a study of T cells in Graves' hyperthyroidism and ophthalmopathy. Exclusion followed for patients with uncontrolled infection, other autoimmune disease, pregnancy or lactation. Thyroid ultrasound, orbital computed tomography, clinical symptoms, and serum thyroxine and TRAb underpinned diagnoses. With respect to this clonotype: The target antigen is unknown.

RNA transcripts served as the template for amplifying TCR beta CDR3 regions. TCR CDR3 underwent first-round RT-PCR with the HTBI primer set. TCRdb itself ran the multiplex PCR reads through MiXCR, one entry per CDR3 protein. The sample yields more than 500,000 distinct CDR3 sequences, around 45% seen once. Germline values: CDR1 DFQATT, CDR2 SNEGSKA (reference sequence). This CDR3 spans 14 amino acids. Study-level results: The model identified upcoming ophthalmopathy a median approximately six months ahead of onset. Most expanded thyroid clonotypes above 0.001 recurred in blood.

The receptor's source is an adult woman with Graves' disease, either hyperthyroidism or ophthalmopathy (not recorded which). This rearrangement joins TRBV20-1 to TRBJ2-2; 9 bases agree with TRBD2. Sequenced sample: peripheral blood or thyroid tissue (not recorded which). Here the CDR3 reads CSVEAGGRTGELFF. The DNA of the CDR3 is TGCAGCGTAGAGGCGGGAGGGCGAACCGGGGAGCTGTTTTTT.